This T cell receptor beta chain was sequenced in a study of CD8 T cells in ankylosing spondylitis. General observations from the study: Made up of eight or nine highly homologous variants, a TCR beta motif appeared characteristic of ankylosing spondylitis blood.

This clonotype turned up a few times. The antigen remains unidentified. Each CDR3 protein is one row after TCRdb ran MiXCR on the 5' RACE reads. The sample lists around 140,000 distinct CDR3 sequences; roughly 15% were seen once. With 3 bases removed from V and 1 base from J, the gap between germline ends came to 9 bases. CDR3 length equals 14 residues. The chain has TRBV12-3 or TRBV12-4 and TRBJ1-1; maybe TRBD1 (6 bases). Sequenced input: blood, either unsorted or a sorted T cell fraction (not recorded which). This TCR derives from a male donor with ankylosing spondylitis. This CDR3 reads CASSLTGWNTEAFF. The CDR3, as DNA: TGTGCCAGCAGTTTGACAGGATGGAACACTGAAGCTTTCTTT.